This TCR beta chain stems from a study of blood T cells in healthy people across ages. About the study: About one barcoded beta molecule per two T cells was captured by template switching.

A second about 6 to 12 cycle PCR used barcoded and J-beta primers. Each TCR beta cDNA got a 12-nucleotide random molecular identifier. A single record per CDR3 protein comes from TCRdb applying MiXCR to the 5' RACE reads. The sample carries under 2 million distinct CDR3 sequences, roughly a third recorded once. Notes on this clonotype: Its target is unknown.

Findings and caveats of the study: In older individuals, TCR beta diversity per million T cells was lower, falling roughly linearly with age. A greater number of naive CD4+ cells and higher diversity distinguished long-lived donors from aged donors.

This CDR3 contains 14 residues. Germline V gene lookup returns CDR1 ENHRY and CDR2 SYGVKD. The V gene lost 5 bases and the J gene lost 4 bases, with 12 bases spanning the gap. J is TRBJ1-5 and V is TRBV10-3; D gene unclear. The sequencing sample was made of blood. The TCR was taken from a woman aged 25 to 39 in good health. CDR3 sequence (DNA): TGTGCCATCAGTAAAGAAATGGGGAATCAGCCCCAGCATTTT. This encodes CAISKEMGNQPQHF.